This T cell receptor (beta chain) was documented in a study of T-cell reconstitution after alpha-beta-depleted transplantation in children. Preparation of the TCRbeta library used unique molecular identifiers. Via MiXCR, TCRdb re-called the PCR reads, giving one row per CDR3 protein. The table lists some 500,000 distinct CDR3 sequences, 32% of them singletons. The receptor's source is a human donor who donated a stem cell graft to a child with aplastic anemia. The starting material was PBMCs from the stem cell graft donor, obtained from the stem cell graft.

CDR3 DNA sequence: TGTGCCTGGAGTGTACCTTGGACAGCGATCTCTGGAAACACCATATATTTT. This sequence encodes CAWSVPWTAISGNTIYF. The rearrangement uses TRBV30 and TRBJ1-3; TRBD1 is a possible D gene (6 bases). The CDR3 is made up of 17 amino acids. CDR1 and CDR2 from the germline V gene are GTSNPN and SVGIG (reference sequence). Trimming cost V 0 bases and J 0 bases, with 15 bases left between them.